This T cell receptor beta chain is drawn from a study of T cell changes during pregnancy in multiple sclerosis. Clones were read by immunoSEQ multiplex PCR, and TCRdb kept only the in-frame ones, dropping some. The sample lists 50,000 to 60,000 clones; roughly 90% were seen once. Germline V gene lookup returns CDR1 SGDLS and CDR2 YYNGEE. V lost 0 bases to trimming and J lost 0 bases; unmatched junction nucleotides: 6. The CDR3 covers 18 residues. The sample in question was CD4+ T cells from peripheral blood mononuclear cells, obtained after pregnancy. The source is a female donor in good health, enrolled as a control in a pregnancy study. The V call is TRBV9, the J call TRBJ2-3; TRBD2 matches at 11 bases. CDR3 coding DNA: TGTGCCAGCAGCGTAGATACTAGCGGGGGCCCTAGCACAGATACGCAGTATTTT. Amino acids: CASSVDTSGGPSTDTQYF.